These T cell receptor beta chains were read from a single sample in a study of T cells in Graves' hyperthyroidism and ophthalmopathy. MiXCR, applied by TCRdb to the multiplex PCR reads, yields one record per CDR3 protein. The sample lists under 800,000 distinct CDR3 sequences; roughly 15% were seen once. The sample comprised blood. The receptors come from a woman between 18 and 29 years old with Graves' hyperthyroidism. Both conserved end residues are part of each CDR3. The D gene is left open where the match is weak. The size of a clone is reported for some rows only, either as once, few or many, or as a class for expanded clones.

D gene	V gene	clone size	J gene	CDR3 protein	CDR3 DNA
NA	TRBV9	few	TRBJ1-2	CASSRSGSDYGYTF	TGTGCCAGCAGCCGGTCGGGATCGGACTATGGCTACACCTTC
TRBD1	TRBV4-3	few	TRBJ1-4	CASSRPDRDREKLFF	TGCGCCAGCAGCCGCCCGGACAGGGACCGGGAAAAACTGTTTTTT
NA	TRBV7-2	NA	TRBJ1-3	CASSSGDFGNTIYF	TGTGCCAGCAGCTCGGGGGACTTCGGAAACACCATATATTTT
NA	TRBV13	many	TRBJ2-2	CASSLGSYTGELFF	TGTGCCAGCAGCTTAGGTAGCTACACCGGGGAGCTGTTTTTT
TRBD2	TRBV20-1	NA	TRBJ2-2	CSAGLAENTGELFF	TGCAGTGCCGGACTAGCGGAAAACACCGGGGAGCTGTTTTTT
NA	TRBV14	few	TRBJ2-5	CASSQDFNFKETQYF	TGTGCCAGCAGCCAAGATTTTAACTTTAAAGAGACCCAGTACTTC
NA	TRBV20-1	many	TRBJ2-1	CSALQADSGQFF	TGCAGTGCCCTTCAGGCCGACTCGGGGCAGTTCTTC
TRBD2	TRBV27	NA	TRBJ2-3	CASSPGLLFTDTQYF	TGTGCCAGCAGTCCGGGACTACTATTCACAGATACGCAGTATTTT
NA	TRBV9	many	TRBJ2-7	CASSARDTGPYEQYF	TGTGCCAGCAGCGCTCGGGACACAGGACCCTACGAGCAGTACTTC
NA	TRBV6-1	few	TRBJ2-2	CASSLQESGELFF	TGTGCCAGCAGTTTACAGGAATCCGGGGAGCTGTTTTTT
TRBD1	TRBV5-1	NA	TRBJ2-7	CASSWIQGAEYEQYF	TGCGCCAGCAGCTGGATCCAGGGGGCGGAATACGAGCAGTACTTC
NA	TRBV6-1	many	TRBJ1-5	CASRADRSNQPQHF	TGTGCCAGCAGGGCCGACCGTAGCAATCAGCCCCAGCATTTT
NA	TRBV5-1	few	TRBJ2-1	CASSLVSNSYNEQFF	TGCGCCAGCAGCTTGGTGTCGAATTCCTACAATGAGCAGTTCTTC
NA	TRBV15	many	TRBJ2-3	CATSRVPSGGRGTDTQYF	TGTGCCACCAGCAGAGTTCCCTCTGGCGGTAGGGGCACAGATACGCAGTATTTT
TRBD1	TRBV5-5	NA	TRBJ1-2	CASSLSKGQNYGYTF	TGTGCCAGCAGCTTGTCCAAGGGACAGAACTATGGCTACACCTTC
NA	TRBV9	few	TRBJ2-5	CASSVAGQGETQYF	TGTGCCAGCAGCGTAGCGGGTCAGGGAGAGACCCAGTACTTC
TRBD2	TRBV2	many	TRBJ2-2	CASSTVLAGGPGGELFF	TGTGCCAGCAGTACGGTCCTAGCGGGAGGGCCAGGCGGGGAGCTGTTTTTT
NA	TRBV28	many	TRBJ2-3	CASSRLGYDTQYF	TGTGCCAGCAGTCGACTAGGCTATGATACGCAGTATTTT
NA	TRBV20-1	few	TRBJ1-5	CSALSGQPQHF	TGCAGTGCTCTGAGCGGTCAGCCCCAGCATTTT
NA	TRBV29-1	NA	TRBJ2-7	CNGAGGLFSYEQYF	TGCAATGGGGCCGGGGGCCTATTCTCCTACGAGCAGTACTTC
TRBD1	TRBV28	many	TRBJ1-3	CASSLDRTSGNTIYF	TGTGCCAGCAGTTTGGACAGGACCTCTGGAAACACCATATATTTT
TRBD2	TRBV20-1	NA	TRBJ2-7	CSARPTSGNSYEQYF	TGCAGTGCTAGACCTACTAGCGGAAACTCCTACGAGCAGTACTTC